One T cell receptor (beta chain) is described in this entry. This sample is drawn from a study of control samples from healthy donors and cancer patients. TCRdb keeps only in-frame clones here, not all; method: immunoSEQ multiplex PCR. This repertoire shows some 130,000 clones, roughly 91% found once; its top ten account for more than 1.5%. The CDR3 covers 15 residues. Germline V lookup: CDR1 SGHRS, CDR2 YFSETQ. V was pared by 5 bases and J by 4 bases, with 15 bases between. The clonotype was recovered from a man aged 50 or older with head and neck cancer. Sequenced input: PBMCs. The V call is TRBV5-1, the J call TRBJ2-2; the D gene is possibly TRBD1 (6 bases). CDR3: CASRLNTGFTGELFF. DNA for the CDR3: TGCGCCAGCAGATTGAATACAGGGTTCACCGGGGAGCTGTTTTTT. The entire variable domain, with the rest obtained from reference TRBV5-1 and TRBJ2-2, is as follows: KAGVTQTPRYLIKTRGQQVTLSCSPISGHRSVSWYQQTPGQGLQFLFEYFSETQRNKGNFPGRFSGRQFSNSRSEMNVSTLELGDSALYLCASRLNTGFTGELFFGEGSRLTVL.